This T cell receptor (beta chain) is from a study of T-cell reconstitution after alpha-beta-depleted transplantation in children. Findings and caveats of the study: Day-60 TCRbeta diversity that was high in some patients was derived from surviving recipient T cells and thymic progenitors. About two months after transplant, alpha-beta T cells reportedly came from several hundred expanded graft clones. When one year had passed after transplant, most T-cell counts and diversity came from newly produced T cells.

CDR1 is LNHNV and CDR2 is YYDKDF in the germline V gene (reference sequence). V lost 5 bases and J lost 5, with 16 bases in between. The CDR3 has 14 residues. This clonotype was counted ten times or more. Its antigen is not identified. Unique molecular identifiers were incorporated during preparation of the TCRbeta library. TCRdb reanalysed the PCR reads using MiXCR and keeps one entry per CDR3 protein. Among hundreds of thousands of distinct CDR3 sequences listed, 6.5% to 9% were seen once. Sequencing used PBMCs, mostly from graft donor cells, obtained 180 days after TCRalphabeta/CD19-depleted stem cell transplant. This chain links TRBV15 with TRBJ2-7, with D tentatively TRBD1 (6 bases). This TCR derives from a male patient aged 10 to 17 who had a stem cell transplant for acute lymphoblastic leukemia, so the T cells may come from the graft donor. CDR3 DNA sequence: TGTGCCACCAGCGAAGTACAGGGATCCCACGAGCAGTACTTC. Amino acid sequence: CATSEVQGSHEQYF.